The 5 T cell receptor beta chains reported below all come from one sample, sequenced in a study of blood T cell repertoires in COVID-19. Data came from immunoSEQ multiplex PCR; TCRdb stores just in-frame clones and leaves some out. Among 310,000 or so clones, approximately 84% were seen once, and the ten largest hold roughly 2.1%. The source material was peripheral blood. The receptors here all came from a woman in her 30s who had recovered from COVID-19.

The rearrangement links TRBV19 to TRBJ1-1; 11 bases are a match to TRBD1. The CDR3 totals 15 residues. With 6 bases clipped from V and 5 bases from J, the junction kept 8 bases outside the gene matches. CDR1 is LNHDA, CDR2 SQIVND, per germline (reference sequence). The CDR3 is CASRNNRDRGTEAFF. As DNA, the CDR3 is TGTGCCAGTAGAAACAATCGGGACAGGGGGACTGAAGCTTTCTTT.

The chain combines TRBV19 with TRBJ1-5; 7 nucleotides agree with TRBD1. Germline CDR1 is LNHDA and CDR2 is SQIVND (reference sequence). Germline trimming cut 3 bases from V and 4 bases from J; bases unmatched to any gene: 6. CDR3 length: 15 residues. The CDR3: CASSIRDSFNQPQHF. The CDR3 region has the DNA TGTGCCAGTAGTATCAGGGACAGTTTTAATCAGCCCCAGCATTTT.

The CDR3 bases are TGCAGCGTTCATCAGGGGATGACTGAAGCTTTCTTT. Protein: CSVHQGMTEAFF. V is TRBV29-1 and J is TRBJ1-1, with D perhaps matching TRBD1 (6 bases). V shed 5 bases and J shed 5 bases, with 12 bases lying between them. CDR3 size: 12 residues. Germline CDR1 reads SQVTM; CDR2 reads ANQGSEA.

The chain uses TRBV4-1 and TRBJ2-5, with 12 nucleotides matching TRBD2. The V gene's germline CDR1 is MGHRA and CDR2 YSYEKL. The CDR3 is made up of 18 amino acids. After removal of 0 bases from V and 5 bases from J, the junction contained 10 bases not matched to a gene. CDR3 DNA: TGCGCCAGCAGCCAAGAGTCCCTAGCGGGGGGGCCTGGGGAGACCCAGTACTTC. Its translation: CASSQESLAGGPGETQYF.

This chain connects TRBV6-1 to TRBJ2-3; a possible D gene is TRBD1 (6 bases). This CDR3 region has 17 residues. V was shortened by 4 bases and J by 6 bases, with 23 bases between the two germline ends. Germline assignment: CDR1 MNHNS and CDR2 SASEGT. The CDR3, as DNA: TGTGCCAGCAGTGCAGAACACGACAGGACAGTTTGGGATACGCAGTATTTT. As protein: CASSAEHDRTVWDTQYF.